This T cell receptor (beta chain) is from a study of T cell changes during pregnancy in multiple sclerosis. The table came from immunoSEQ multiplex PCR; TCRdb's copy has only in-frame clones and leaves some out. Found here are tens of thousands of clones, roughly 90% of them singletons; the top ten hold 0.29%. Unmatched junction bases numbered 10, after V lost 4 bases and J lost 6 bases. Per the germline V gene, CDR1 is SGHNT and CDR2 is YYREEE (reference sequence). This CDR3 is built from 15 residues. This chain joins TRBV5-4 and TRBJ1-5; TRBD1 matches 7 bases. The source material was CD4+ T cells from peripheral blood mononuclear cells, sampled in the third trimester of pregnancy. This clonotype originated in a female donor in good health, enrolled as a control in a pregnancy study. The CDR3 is CASSPDRDPAQPQHF. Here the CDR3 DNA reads TGTGCCAGCAGCCCCGACAGGGATCCAGCTCAGCCCCAGCATTTT.